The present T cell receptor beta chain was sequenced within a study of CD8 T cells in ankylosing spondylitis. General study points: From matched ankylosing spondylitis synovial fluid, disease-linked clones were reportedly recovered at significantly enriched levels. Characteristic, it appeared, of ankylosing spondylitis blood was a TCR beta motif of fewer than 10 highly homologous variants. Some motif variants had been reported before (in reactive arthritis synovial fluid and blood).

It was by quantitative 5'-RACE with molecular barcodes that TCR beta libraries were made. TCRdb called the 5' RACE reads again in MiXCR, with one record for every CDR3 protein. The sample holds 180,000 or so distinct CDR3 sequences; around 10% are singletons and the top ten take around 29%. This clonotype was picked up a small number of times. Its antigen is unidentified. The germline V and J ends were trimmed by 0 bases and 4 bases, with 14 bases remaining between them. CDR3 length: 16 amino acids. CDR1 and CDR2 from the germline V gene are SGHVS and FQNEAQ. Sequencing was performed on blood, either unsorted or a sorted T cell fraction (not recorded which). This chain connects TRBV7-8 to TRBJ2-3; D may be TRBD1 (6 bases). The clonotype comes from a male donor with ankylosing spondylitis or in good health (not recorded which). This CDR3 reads CASSLAWGRGSDTQYF. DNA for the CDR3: TGTGCCAGCAGCTTAGCGTGGGGCAGGGGATCAGATACGCAGTATTTT.